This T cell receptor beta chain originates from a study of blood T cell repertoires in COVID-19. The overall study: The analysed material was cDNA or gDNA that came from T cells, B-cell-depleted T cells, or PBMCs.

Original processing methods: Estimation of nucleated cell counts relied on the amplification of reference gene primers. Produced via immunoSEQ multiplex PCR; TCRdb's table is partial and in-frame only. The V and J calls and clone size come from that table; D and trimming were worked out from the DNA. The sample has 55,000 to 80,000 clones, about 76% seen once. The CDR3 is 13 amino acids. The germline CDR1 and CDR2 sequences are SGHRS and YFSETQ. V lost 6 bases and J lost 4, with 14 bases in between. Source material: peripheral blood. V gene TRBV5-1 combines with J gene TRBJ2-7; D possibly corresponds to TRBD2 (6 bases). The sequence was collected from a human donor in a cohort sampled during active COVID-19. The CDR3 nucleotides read TGCGCCAGCACAATTGGGACTGATTACGAGCAGTACTTC. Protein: CASTIGTDYEQYF.